The present T cell receptor (beta chain) was sequenced within a study of blood T cell repertoires in COVID-19. Clones were read by immunoSEQ multiplex PCR, and TCRdb kept only the in-frame ones, dropping some. The table lists about 190,000 clones, around 90% of them singletons. The CDR3 runs to 15 residues. Germline V gene lookup returns CDR1 SGHNT and CDR2 YYREEE (reference sequence). Trimming cost V 4 bases and J 4 bases; bases outside gene matches: 6. The sample taken for sequencing was peripheral blood. This chain links TRBV5-4 with TRBJ1-3; 9 bases line up with TRBD1. The receptor was derived from a man between 45 and 60 years old with acute or convalescent COVID-19. The CDR3 DNA reads as TGTGCCAGCAGCACGGACAGGGGAGGAGGAAACACCATATATTTT. Translation gives CASSTDRGGGNTIYF.